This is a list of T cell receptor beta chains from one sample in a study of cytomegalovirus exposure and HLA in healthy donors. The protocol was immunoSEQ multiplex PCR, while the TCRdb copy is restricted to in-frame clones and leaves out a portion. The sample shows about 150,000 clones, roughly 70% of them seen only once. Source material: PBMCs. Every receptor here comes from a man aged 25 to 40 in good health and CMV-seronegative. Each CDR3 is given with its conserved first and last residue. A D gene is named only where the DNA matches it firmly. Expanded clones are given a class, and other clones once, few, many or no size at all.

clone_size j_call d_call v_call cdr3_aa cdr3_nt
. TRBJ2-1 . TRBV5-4 CASSLAQAYNEQFF TGTGCCAGCAGCTTGGCACAGGCTTACAATGAGCAGTTCTTC
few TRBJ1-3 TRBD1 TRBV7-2 CASSPGQRNTIYF TGTGCCAGCAGCCCGGGACAGAGAAACACCATATATTTT
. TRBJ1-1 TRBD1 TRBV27 CASSIQGAFTEAFF TGTGCCAGCTCAATTCAGGGGGCTTTTACTGAAGCTTTCTTT
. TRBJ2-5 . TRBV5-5 CASSPGQSLWGETQYF TGTGCCAGCAGTCCTGGACAGAGCCTTTGGGGGGAGACCCAGTACTTC
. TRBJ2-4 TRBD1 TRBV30 CAWTRDRELSPLAKNIQYF TGTGCCTGGACCCGGGACAGGGAATTAAGCCCTCTGGCCAAAAACATTCAGTACTTC
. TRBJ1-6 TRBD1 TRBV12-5 CARKRPQTRDREDSPLHF TGTGCTAGAAAACGGCCGCAAACGAGGGACAGGGAGGATTCACCCCTCCACTTT
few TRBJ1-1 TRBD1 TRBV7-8 CASSYRGHTEAFF TGTGCCAGCAGTTACAGGGGGCACACTGAAGCTTTCTTT
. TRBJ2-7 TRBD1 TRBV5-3 CARSTLGTARYEQYF TGTGCCAGAAGCACCCTCGGGACAGCCAGATACGAGCAGTACTTC
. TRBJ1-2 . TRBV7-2 CASSLVENYGYTF TGTGCCAGCAGCTTAGTGGAGAACTATGGCTACACCTTC
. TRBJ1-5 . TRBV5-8 CASSSQGDYSNQPQHF TGTGCCAGCAGCTCACAAGGAGACTATAGCAATCAGCCCCAGCATTTT
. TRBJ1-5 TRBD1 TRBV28 CASRTQGTSNQPQHF TGTGCCAGCAGAACACAGGGGACTAGCAATCAGCCCCAGCATTTT
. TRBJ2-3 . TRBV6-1 CASSAHRQERSTDTQYF TGTGCCAGCAGTGCCCATCGACAGGAAAGGAGCACAGATACGCAGTATTTT
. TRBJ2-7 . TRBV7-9 CASSLAGRAISYEQYF TGTGCCAGCAGCTTAGCTGGGCGGGCGATCTCCTACGAGCAGTACTTC
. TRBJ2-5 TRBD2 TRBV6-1 CASSQETSGAETQYF TGTGCCAGCAGTCAAGAGACTAGCGGGGCGGAGACCCAGTACTTC
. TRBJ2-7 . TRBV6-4 CASSDRGGYEQYF TGTGCCAGCAGTGACAGGGGAGGCTACGAGCAGTACTTC